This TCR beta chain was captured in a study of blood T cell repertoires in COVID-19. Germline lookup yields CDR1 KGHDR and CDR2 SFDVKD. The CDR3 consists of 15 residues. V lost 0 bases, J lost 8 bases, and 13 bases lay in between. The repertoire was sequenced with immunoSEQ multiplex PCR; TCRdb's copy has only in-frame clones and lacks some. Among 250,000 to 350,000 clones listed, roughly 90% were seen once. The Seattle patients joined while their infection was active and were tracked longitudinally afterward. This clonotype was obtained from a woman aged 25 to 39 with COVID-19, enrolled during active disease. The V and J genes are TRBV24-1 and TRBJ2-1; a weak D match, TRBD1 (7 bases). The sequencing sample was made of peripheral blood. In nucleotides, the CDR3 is TGTGCCACCAGTGATTTGGTTACAGGGGACTATGAGCAGTTCTTC. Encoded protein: CATSDLVTGDYEQFF.